The entry that follows covers one T cell receptor (beta chain) sequence. Its antigen is not identified. Sequenced by immunoSEQ multiplex PCR; TCRdb stores in-frame clones only, minus some. The sample consists of fewer than 30,000 clones, 88% of them appearing once. This specimen belongs to a study of OX40 agonist ivuxolimab in advanced cancers. Turning to the study itself: Treatment of patients was with ivuxolimab, an agonistic anti-OX40 (CD134) antibody. Partial responses were achieved by three patients, one with hepatocellular carcinoma and two with cutaneous melanoma. Patients received intravenous ivuxolimab every 2 weeks at 0.01 to 10 mg/kg. Study-wide findings and caveats: Expanded clones belonging to CD8+ T cells outnumbered, on average, those of CD4+.

This CDR3 contains 11 residues. The germline V and J ends were trimmed by 10 bases and 14 bases, with 17 bases remaining between them. Germline assignment: CDR1 MNHEY and CDR2 SVGAGI. The sample was CD4+ or CD8+ T cells sorted from blood, taken in a trial of the OX40 agonist ivuxolimab. This TCR came from an adult with an advanced solid tumor such as melanoma, head and neck, liver or kidney cancer. The V call is TRBV6-5, the J call TRBJ1-4; TRBD1 is a possible D gene (5 bases). CDR3 nucleotide sequence: TGTGCCACCCGCGGAGGGGAACGGCTGTTTTTT. Encoded protein: CATRGGERLFF.